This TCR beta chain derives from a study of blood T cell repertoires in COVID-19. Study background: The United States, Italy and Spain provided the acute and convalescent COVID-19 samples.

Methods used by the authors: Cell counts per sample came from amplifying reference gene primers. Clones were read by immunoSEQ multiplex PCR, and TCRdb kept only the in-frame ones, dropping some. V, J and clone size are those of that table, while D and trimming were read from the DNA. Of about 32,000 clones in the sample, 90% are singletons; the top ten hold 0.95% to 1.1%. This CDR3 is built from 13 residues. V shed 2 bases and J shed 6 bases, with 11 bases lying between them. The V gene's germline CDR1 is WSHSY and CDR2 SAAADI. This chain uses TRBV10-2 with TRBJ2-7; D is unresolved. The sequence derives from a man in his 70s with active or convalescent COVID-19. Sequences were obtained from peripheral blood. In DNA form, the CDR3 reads TGCGCCAGCAGTGAGGTATTCGCTACCGAGCAGTACTTC. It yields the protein CASSEVFATEQYF.